Shown below are 8 T cell receptor beta chains from a single sample sequenced in a study of OX40 agonist ivuxolimab in advanced cancers. The table came from immunoSEQ multiplex PCR; TCRdb's copy has only in-frame clones and leaves some out. The table lists about 70,000 clones, 65% to 90% of them singletons, with about 0.49% in the top ten. Specimen: CD4+ or CD8+ T cells sorted from blood, collected in a trial of the OX40 agonist ivuxolimab. These receptors all stem from an adult with an advanced solid tumor such as melanoma, head and neck, liver or kidney cancer.

The V call is TRBV19, the J call TRBJ2-6; TRBD1 matches 8 bases. CDR3 length: 17 amino acids. The ends lost 8 bases at V and 0 bases at J; junction bases unmatched: 9. CDR1 and CDR2 from the germline V gene are LNHDA and SQIVND (reference sequence). Here the CDR3 DNA reads TGTGCCAGTGGCCAGGGACAGGTCTTCTCTGGGGCCAACGTCCTGACTTTC. Translation gives CASGQGQVFSGANVLTF.

The chain combines TRBV30 with TRBJ2-1; 7 nucleotides align to TRBD2. CDR1 and CDR2 from the germline V gene are GTSNPN and SVGIG (reference sequence). After removal of 4 bases from V and 7 bases from J, the junction contained 7 bases not matched to a gene. The CDR3 runs to 13 residues. CDR3 DNA: TGTGCCTGGACCACCCTCGGGGGGAATGAGCAGTTCTTC. It encodes CAWTTLGGNEQFF.

The rearrangement joins TRBV29-1 to TRBJ2-7; 7 bases are shared with TRBD2. V gave up 0 bases and J gave up 0 bases; unmatched junction bases: 5. The CDR3 has 15 residues. From germline, CDR1 is SQVTM and CDR2 ANQGSEA. CDR3 in DNA: TGCAGCGTTGAAGATCGTGGCGGGAGCTCCTACGAGCAGTACTTC. It translates to CSVEDRGGSSYEQYF.

This clone was seen a single time. The V gene is TRBV18, the J gene TRBJ2-7; tentatively, D is TRBD1 (6 bases). The V end was cut by 6 bases, the J end by 7 bases, with 10 bases between. Germline V lookup: CDR1 KGHSH, CDR2 LQKENI. The CDR3 length is 11 residues. The CDR3 bases are TGTGCCAGCTCTTCCGACAGGGAGCAGTACTTC. This encodes CASSSDREQYF.

The chain links TRBV30 to TRBJ1-1; D might be TRBD1 (6 bases). The V gene lost 1 base and the J gene lost 7 bases, with 10 bases spanning the gap. The CDR3 contains 12 residues. CDR1 and CDR2 from the germline V gene are GTSNPN and SVGIG (reference sequence). The CDR3 spells CAWSGGGGEAFF. The CDR3 DNA reads TGTGCCTGGAGTGGGGGGGGCGGTGAAGCTTTCTTT.

The chain couples TRBV6-1 to TRBJ1-6; perhaps TRBD1 as D (5 bases). Trimming took off 8 bases at V and 8 bases at J, with 13 bases between the two ends. Germline V lookup: CDR1 MNHNS, CDR2 SASEGT. This CDR3 spans 13 amino acids. DNA of the CDR3: TGTGCCAGCGGGGTCAGGGTTGATTCACCCCTCCACTTT. It codes for CASGVRVDSPLHF.

CDR3 loop: CASREYNYGYTF. DNA of the CDR3: TGTGCCAGCAGGGAGTATAACTATGGCTACACCTTC. V is TRBV6-5 and J is TRBJ1-2; D not certain. Germline values: CDR1 MNHEY, CDR2 SVGAGI. This CDR3 is 12 amino acids long. V lost 6 bases and J lost 1, with 6 bases in between.

This rearrangement joins TRBV4-1 to TRBJ2-2; no reliable D call. Trimming pared 6 bases from V and 7 bases from J, leaving 18 bases between. Germline CDR1 and CDR2: MGHRA and YSYEKL. The CDR3 extends over 15 amino acids. CDR3 residues: CASRSLRAKDGELFF. CDR3 sequence (DNA): TGCGCCAGCAGATCCTTACGAGCCAAGGACGGGGAGCTGTTTTTT.